These 24 T cell receptor beta chains originate from one sample sequenced in a study of blood T cell repertoires in COVID-19. This table comes from immunoSEQ multiplex PCR, and its TCRdb copy is limited to in-frame clones, with some not included. The sample lists approximately 200,000 clones, roughly four fifths seen once, with around 11% in the top ten. The sample was peripheral blood. Source of these receptors: a woman between 45 and 65 years old with acute or convalescent COVID-19.

CDR3 coding DNA: TGTGCCAGCACCCTAGTAAGAAATGAGCAGTTCTTC. Translated: CASTLVRNEQFF. This chain links TRBV12-3 or TRBV12-4 with TRBJ2-1; D gene ambiguous. The CDR3 loop spans 12 amino acids. Trimming left V 7 bases short and J 7 bases short, with 11 bases between.

The chain joins TRBV2 to TRBJ1-2; the match to TRBD1 covers 8 bases. Per the germline V gene, CDR1 is SNHLY and CDR2 is FYNNEI. The CDR3 spans 13 residues. The trim removed 8 bases at V and 2 bases at J, leaving 4 bases unmatched. The CDR3 DNA reads as TGTGCCAGCGGAAGACAGGGGAACTATGGCTACACCTTC. Encoded protein: CASGRQGNYGYTF.

In DNA form, the CDR3 reads TGTGCCAGCAGTTACTCGATCACCAGAGGTGGAGCTTTCTTT. Protein sequence: CASSYSITRGGAFF. The chain couples TRBV6-2 or TRBV6-3 to TRBJ1-1; no firm D call. V was cut by 0 bases and J by 10 bases, with 15 bases left in between. The CDR3 consists of 14 residues. From germline, CDR1 is MNHEY and CDR2 SVGEGT.

V is TRBV10-2 and J is TRBJ2-6; 7 bases are a match to TRBD1. The germline V gene encodes CDR1 WSHSY and CDR2 SAAADI. This CDR3 has 18 amino acids. Trimming took 2 bases from V and 2 from J; bases not matched to a gene: 9. In nucleotides, the CDR3 is TGCGCCAGCAGTGAGGATGGGACAGTACGTACTGGGGCCAACGTCCTGACTTTC. Encoded protein: CASSEDGTVRTGANVLTF.

This clone was observed a handful of times. The gene calls are TRBV5-1 and TRBJ2-7, with a possible D match to TRBD1 (6 bases). The V end was cut by 3 bases, the J end by 6 bases, with 13 bases between. Looked up from germline, CDR1 is SGHRS and CDR2 is YFSETQ. The length of the CDR3 is 13 residues. The CDR3 nucleotides are TGCGCCAGCAGCTCGGACAGTCTGGTCGAGCAGTACTTC. It is translated as CASSSDSLVEQYF.

The chain couples TRBV19 to TRBJ2-7; perhaps TRBD2 as D (5 bases). The CDR3 covers 14 residues. The germline V gene has CDR1 LNHDA and CDR2 SQIVND (reference sequence). The V end was cut by 3 bases, the J end by 0 bases, with 9 bases between. The CDR3 loop is CASSMPGSSYEQYF. The CDR3 DNA reads as TGTGCCAGTAGTATGCCGGGAAGCTCCTACGAGCAGTACTTC.

The chain combines TRBV29-1 with TRBJ2-7, with 9 bases matching TRBD1. The CDR3 totals 14 residues. Germline values: CDR1 SQVTM, CDR2 ANQGSEA. Germline trimming cut 5 bases from V and 7 bases from J; bases unmatched to any gene: 12. This chain's CDR3 is CSVSRTGVSSEQYF. CDR3 nucleotides: TGCAGCGTTAGCCGGACAGGGGTGAGTTCAGAGCAGTACTTC.

The CDR3 here is CASSEPGTADYEQYF. The CDR3 DNA reads TGTGCCAGCAGTGAACCCGGGACAGCAGACTACGAGCAGTACTTC. The J gene is TRBJ2-7, the V gene TRBV6-1; TRBD1 aligns across 7 bases. J lost 3 bases, V lost 2 bases, and 7 bases had no gene match. The CDR3 runs 15 residues. CDR1 MNHNS and CDR2 SASEGT come from the germline V gene.

V gene TRBV28 combines with J gene TRBJ1-2; TRBD1 is a possible D gene (5 bases). The CDR3 is made up of 16 amino acids. CDR1 is MDHEN, CDR2 SYDVKM, per germline. The germline V and J ends were trimmed by 6 bases and 7 bases, with 24 bases remaining between them. DNA for the CDR3: TGTGCCAGCAGCCCAATCCTCGGTCCCCGGGGGGGTGGCTACACCTTC. It specifies CASSPILGPRGGGYTF.

This clone has only a few counts. The genes are TRBV9 and TRBJ1-1, with D perhaps TRBD1 (5 bases). The V gene's germline CDR1 is SGDLS and CDR2 YYNGEE. This CDR3 has 14 amino acids. Between the trimmed V and J ends, which lost 3 bases and 5 bases, there was a span of 14 bases. CDR3 DNA sequence: TGTGCCAGCAGCGCCGGGGGGGTAGGAACTGAAGCTTTCTTT. Amino acids: CASSAGGVGTEAFF.

The chain has TRBV27 and TRBJ2-2, with D possibly TRBD1 on 5 matching bases. V was cut by 5 bases and J by 1 base, with 11 bases left in between. The CDR3 runs 15 residues. The germline gives CDR1 MNHEY, CDR2 SMNVEV (reference sequence). CDR3 sequence reads: CASSRTGVNTGELFF. As DNA, the CDR3 is TGTGCCAGCAGTCGTACAGGAGTGAACACCGGGGAGCTGTTTTTT.

This chain links TRBV6-5 with TRBJ2-3; D might be TRBD2 (6 bases). The CDR3 is made up of 13 amino acids. V dropped 6 bases and J dropped 4 bases, with 11 bases sitting between them. Per the germline V gene, CDR1 is MNHEY and CDR2 is SVGAGI. The CDR3, as DNA: TGTGCCAGCAGGGGGGACTCGGCAGATACGCAGTATTTT. Residues: CASRGDSADTQYF.

This rearrangement joins TRBV21-1 to TRBJ2-7; no check of the table's D call, TRBD2, against the DNA was made. TRBV21-1 corresponds to a pseudogene. This CDR3 has 15 residues. CDR3 amino acids: CASSLEKGDTYEQYF. The CDR3 nucleotides are TGTGCCAGCAGCCTAGAAAAAGGTGATACCTACGAGCAGTACTTC.

The chain joins TRBV27 to TRBJ1-6, with 8 positions matching TRBD1. Germline CDR1 MNHEY, CDR2 SMNVEV (reference sequence). The V segment lost 3 bases and the J segment 9 bases; nucleotides outside the gene matches: 10. The CDR3 runs 16 residues. CDR3 residues: CASSLNTGTGISPLHF. CDR3 sequence (DNA): TGTGCCAGCAGTTTGAACACCGGGACAGGCATTTCACCCCTCCACTTT.

The chain combines TRBV18 with TRBJ2-3; the D is unclear. This CDR3 is 13 amino acids long. V lost 1 base and J lost 9, with 11 bases in between. Per germline, CDR1 KGHSH and CDR2 LQKENI. CDR3 loop: CASSPLASETQYF. The CDR3 DNA sequence: TGTGCCAGCTCACCACTGGCTAGTGAGACGCAGTATTTT.

The chain uses TRBV29-1 and TRBJ2-5; TRBD1 aligns across 7 bases. This CDR3 contains 12 residues. Germline V gene lookup returns CDR1 SQVTM and CDR2 ANQGSEA. J gave up 5 bases and V 4 bases, and 4 bases lay outside the gene matches. The CDR3, as DNA: TGCAGCGTTGGAGGGGGCGGCGAGACCCAGTACTTC. Encoded protein: CSVGGGGETQYF.

The J gene is TRBJ1-1, the V gene TRBV12-3 or TRBV12-4, with TRBD1 matching over 9 bases. This CDR3 has 13 residues. The V gene end was trimmed by 2 bases and the J gene end by 10 bases; junction bases not matched to a gene: 5. The CDR3 loop is CASSLTDRGSAFF. The CDR3 region has the DNA TGTGCCAGCAGTTTAACGGACAGGGGCTCAGCTTTCTTT.

The chain has TRBV25-1 and TRBJ1-5, with 7 bases fitting TRBD1. V was clipped by 7 bases and J by 0 bases; unmatched bases: 12. This CDR3 comprises 17 residues. Looked up from germline, CDR1 is MGHDK and CDR2 is SYGVNS. CDR3 sequence reads: CASTPLGDSNSNQPQHF. The CDR3 DNA is TGTGCCAGCACCCCTCTCGGGGACAGTAATAGCAATCAGCCCCAGCATTTT.

The chain recombines TRBV6-1 with TRBJ1-6; 8 positions match TRBD1. V lost 1 base, J lost 10 bases, and 3 bases stayed unmatched. Per the germline V gene, CDR1 is MNHNS and CDR2 is SASEGT. CDR3 length equals 14 residues. The CDR3: CASSEGQGRSPLHF. Here the CDR3 DNA reads TGTGCCAGCAGTGAAGGACAGGGGAGATCACCCCTCCACTTT.

The rearrangement links TRBV6-6 to TRBJ1-2; D not certain. Germline lookup yields CDR1 MNHNY and CDR2 SVGAGI (reference sequence). The CDR3 loop spans 13 amino acids. V lost 7 bases, J lost 4 bases, and 13 bases lay in between. The CDR3, as DNA: TGTGCCAGCACCCGCCAGGATCTCTATGGCTACACCTTC. This sequence encodes CASTRQDLYGYTF.

The V call is TRBV4-3, the J call TRBJ2-3, with 13 bases matching TRBD2. The V and J ends lost 3 bases and 3 bases, in that order; junction bases with no gene match: 3. The CDR3 contains 16 residues. Germline CDR1 LGHNA, CDR2 YSLEER. The CDR3 reads CASSQGLAGITDTQYF. In nucleotides, the CDR3 is TGCGCCAGCAGCCAGGGACTAGCGGGAATTACAGATACGCAGTATTTT.

V usage is TRBV9 and J usage is TRBJ2-7; TRBD1 aligns across 8 bases. CDR1 and CDR2 from the germline V gene are SGDLS and YYNGEE. The CDR3 consists of 14 residues. The J segment lost 3 bases and the V segment lost 4 bases, leaving 6 bases of the junction unmatched. This CDR3 reads CASSPGGTGYEQYF. The CDR3 nucleotides read TGTGCCAGCAGCCCCGGCGGGACAGGCTACGAGCAGTACTTC.

This clone came up a few times. The chain is built from TRBV19 and TRBJ1-1; the D is unclear. The CDR3 covers 13 residues. Trimming shortened V by 3 bases and J by 2 bases, and 7 bases separated the two germline ends. Germline-derived CDR1 and CDR2 are LNHDA and SQIVND (reference sequence). The CDR3 spells CASSMRYNTEAFF. The CDR3 DNA reads TGTGCCAGTAGTATGAGGTATAACACTGAAGCTTTCTTT. Full variable domain (missing parts from reference TRBV19 and TRBJ1-1): DGGITQSPKYLFRKEGQNVTLSCEQNLNHDAMYWYRQDPGQGLRLIYYSQIVNDFQKGDIAEGYSVSREKKESFPLTVTSAQKNPTAFYLCASSMRYNTEAFFGQGTRLTVV.

The rearrangement joins TRBV27 to TRBJ2-7; 7 bases are a match to TRBD1. This CDR3 comprises 15 residues. CDR1 and CDR2 from the germline V gene are MNHEY and SMNVEV (reference sequence). J lost 6 bases, V lost 2 bases, and 10 bases had no gene match. The CDR3: CASSLSRGLLGEQYF. Written as DNA, the CDR3 is TGTGCCAGCAGTTTAAGTAGGGGGCTCCTGGGCGAGCAGTACTTC.